Below, 12 T cell receptor beta chains from the same sample are listed, as sequenced in a study of cytomegalovirus exposure and HLA in healthy donors. The PCR had 60 Vbeta and 13 Jbeta primers. Only in-frame clones appear in the TCRdb table, and some are missing; sequencing was by immunoSEQ multiplex PCR. The table includes 150,000 to 170,000 clones, roughly 72% detected once. Sequenced sample: PBMCs. The receptors were sampled from a man aged 30-40 years in good health and CMV-seronegative.

V gene TRBV5-1 combines with J gene TRBJ2-5; 12 bases line up with TRBD1. The V segment lost 4 bases and the J segment 5 bases; nucleotides outside the gene matches: 9. CDR1 is SGHRS and CDR2 is YFSETQ in the germline V gene. CDR3 length equals 16 residues. The CDR3 reads CASSPLGTGGAETQYF. CDR3 sequence (DNA): TGCGCCAGCAGCCCTCTCGGGACAGGGGGCGCCGAGACCCAGTACTTC.

The chain has TRBV19 and TRBJ2-1; TRBD2 agrees at 12 bases. V lost 5 bases, J lost 5 bases, and 4 bases stayed unmatched. The CDR3 has 15 residues. CDR1 and CDR2 (germline): LNHDA, SQIVND (reference sequence). DNA for the CDR3: TGTGCCAGTAGTTGGCGACTAGCGGGAGACAATGAGCAGTTCTTC. This sequence encodes CASSWRLAGDNEQFF.

The rearrangement joins TRBV28 to TRBJ1-4, with TRBD1 as a possible D gene (5 bases). V lost 5 bases and J lost 8, with 15 bases in between. The CDR3 spans 14 residues. Germline values: CDR1 MDHEN, CDR2 SYDVKM. The CDR3 coding sequence is TGTGCCAGCAGTGCGACAGTATCCGGGGAAAAACTGTTTTTT. Its translation: CASSATVSGEKLFF.

This clone was recorded only once. The V gene is TRBV10-3, the J gene TRBJ2-2; D not certain. Trimming stripped 8 bases from V and 6 bases from J, with 10 bases between. Germline values: CDR1 ENHRY, CDR2 SYGVKD. This CDR3 has 12 residues. As DNA, the CDR3 is TGTGCCATCGGAGCCGCAGCCGGGGAGCTGTTTTTT. Translated: CAIGAAAGELFF.

This chain links TRBV7-2 with TRBJ2-3, with TRBD2 matching over 11 bases. The V gene end was trimmed by 5 bases and the J gene end by 6 bases; junction bases not matched to a gene: 7. Germline loops: CDR1 SGHTA, CDR2 FQGNSA. This CDR3 contains 15 residues. The CDR3 bases are TGTGCCAGCAGCGTACTAGCGGGGGAGGGGGATACGCAGTATTTT. It is translated as CASSVLAGEGDTQYF.

This clone appeared a single time. The rearrangement joins TRBV11-2 to TRBJ1-6; no clear D gene. CDR3 length: 16 amino acids. Trimming shortened V by 5 bases and J by 7 bases, and 18 bases separated the two germline ends. CDR1 and CDR2 from the germline V gene are SGHAT and FQNNGV. Here the CDR3 reads CASSPVGSSGNSPLHF. CDR3 sequence (DNA): TGTGCCAGCAGCCCGGTGGGCAGTTCGGGGAATTCACCCCTCCACTTT.

The chain joins TRBV5-1 to TRBJ1-2, with 7 bases identical to TRBD1. From germline, CDR1 is SGHRS and CDR2 YFSETQ. The CDR3 is 15 residues long. After removal of 2 bases from V and 6 bases from J, the junction contained 10 bases not matched to a gene. In DNA, the CDR3 is TGCGCCAGCAGCTTTTCAGGGGGGAATGTCAATGGCTACACCTTC. It codes for CASSFSGGNVNGYTF.

V gene TRBV7-2 combines with J gene TRBJ2-3, with 10 bases that match TRBD2. The CDR3 covers 16 residues. The V gene's germline CDR1 is SGHTA and CDR2 FQGNSA. Trimming at V came to 1 base and at J to 5 bases, leaving 6 bases not matched to a gene. CDR3 sequence (DNA): TGTGCCAGCAGCTTAGGGGCTAGCGGGGGAATAGATACGCAGTATTTT. Translated, it gives CASSLGASGGIDTQYF.

This clone was seen just once. This sequence joins TRBV19 and TRBJ1-1, with D possibly being TRBD1 (6 bases). CDR1 is LNHDA and CDR2 is SQIVND in the germline V gene (reference sequence). V was pared by 9 bases and J by 4 bases, with 12 bases between. The CDR3 runs 12 residues. For the CDR3, the DNA is TGTGCCAGCAGAAAGGGGGTCACTGAAGCTTTCTTT. Its translation is CASRKGVTEAFF.

The chain couples TRBV19 to TRBJ2-3, with TRBD1 matching 8 bases. V gave up 6 bases and J gave up 2 bases; unmatched junction bases: 10. This CDR3 has 16 amino acids. The V gene's germline CDR1 is LNHDA and CDR2 SQIVND (reference sequence). The CDR3: CASSTTDRGHTDTQYF. The CDR3, as DNA: TGTGCCAGTAGCACAACCGACAGGGGCCACACAGATACGCAGTATTTT. Using reference TRBV19 and TRBJ2-3 for the parts outside the CDR3, the full variable domain is DGGITQSPKYLFRKEGQNVTLSCEQNLNHDAMYWYRQDPGQGLRLIYYSQIVNDFQKGDIAEGYSVSREKKESFPLTVTSAQKNPTAFYLCASSTTDRGHTDTQYFGPGTRLTVL.

As for this clone: Other nucleotide sequences from this sample produce the same CDR3. The chain links TRBV18 to TRBJ2-5; D ambiguous. CDR1 and CDR2 (germline): KGHSH, LQKENI. CDR3 length equals 14 residues. Trimming pared 0 bases from V and 1 base from J, leaving 6 bases between. The CDR3 sequence is CASSPPASQETQYF. For the CDR3, the DNA is TGTGCCAGCTCACCACCAGCAAGCCAAGAGACCCAGTACTTC.

V is TRBV7-2 and J is TRBJ1-1; TRBD1 agrees at 8 bases. Trimming cost V 5 bases and J 2 bases; bases outside gene matches: 4. The CDR3 is made up of 14 amino acids. Germline V lookup: CDR1 SGHTA, CDR2 FQGNSA. DNA of the CDR3: TGTGCCAGCAGCCAGACAGGGGACAACACTGAAGCTTTCTTT. It yields the protein CASSQTGDNTEAFF.